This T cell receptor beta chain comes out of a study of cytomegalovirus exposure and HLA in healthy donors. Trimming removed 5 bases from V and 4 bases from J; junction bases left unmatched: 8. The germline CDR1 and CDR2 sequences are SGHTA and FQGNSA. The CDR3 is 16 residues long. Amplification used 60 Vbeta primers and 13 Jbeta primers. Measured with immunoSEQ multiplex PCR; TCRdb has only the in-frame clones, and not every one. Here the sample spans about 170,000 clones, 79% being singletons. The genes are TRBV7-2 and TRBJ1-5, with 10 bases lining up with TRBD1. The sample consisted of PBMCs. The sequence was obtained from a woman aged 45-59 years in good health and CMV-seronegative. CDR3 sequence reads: CASSPGQGKGNQPQHF. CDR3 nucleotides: TGTGCCAGCAGCCCGGGACAGGGGAAGGGTAATCAGCCCCAGCATTTT.